The 17 T cell receptor beta chains below were found in one sample sequenced in a study of cytomegalovirus exposure and HLA in healthy donors. The study ran its PCR with 60 Vbeta and 13 Jbeta primers. The table came from immunoSEQ multiplex PCR; TCRdb's copy has only in-frame clones and leaves some out. The data contain about 160,000 clones, approximately 80% of them singletons. Sequenced: PBMCs. The receptors were sampled from a woman between 18 and 29 years old in good health and CMV-seronegative.

V is TRBV6-6 and J is TRBJ2-2, with TRBD1 identical over 8 bases. J was trimmed by 4 bases and V by 11 bases; bases with no gene match: 9. CDR1 and CDR2 from the germline V gene are MNHNY and SVGAGI (reference sequence). The CDR3 loop spans 14 amino acids. The CDR3 coding sequence is TGTGCCGTCCAACCGGGACAGGCCACCGGGGAGCTGTTTTTT. Its protein is CAVQPGQATGELFF.

The gene calls are TRBV28 and TRBJ2-5, with 11 bases identical to TRBD1. CDR1 MDHEN and CDR2 SYDVKM come from the germline V gene. The trim removed 6 bases at V and 6 bases at J, leaving 9 bases unmatched. The CDR3 length is 15 residues. CDR3 protein: CASSRGGDRGKTQYF. CDR3 nucleotides: TGTGCCAGCAGCCGAGGGGGGGACAGGGGGAAGACCCAGTACTTC.

This clone was seen a handful of times. This rearrangement joins TRBV5-6 to TRBJ2-2; 11 bases are shared with TRBD1. The CDR3 runs to 15 residues. The V segment lost 5 bases and the J segment 6 bases; nucleotides outside the gene matches: 6. The V gene's germline CDR1 is SGHDT and CDR2 YYEEEE. CDR3 DNA: TGTGCCAGCAGTTATCGGGACAGGGGGGCCGGGGAGCTGTTTTTT. Amino acids: CASSYRDRGAGELFF.

This clone appeared once. The rearrangement uses TRBV7-9 and TRBJ2-1, with TRBD2 identical over 12 bases. After removal of 5 bases from V and 5 bases from J, the junction contained 4 bases not matched to a gene. This CDR3 spans 15 amino acids. Germline V gives CDR1 SEHNR, CDR2 FQNEAQ (reference sequence). The CDR3 spells CASSPRLAGDNEQFF. CDR3 DNA: TGTGCCAGCAGCCCCCGACTAGCGGGGGACAATGAGCAGTTCTTC.

J is TRBJ2-7 and V is TRBV28, with TRBD2 matching over 9 bases. From germline, CDR1 is MDHEN and CDR2 SYDVKM. V shed 5 bases and J 1 base; nucleotides not matched to a gene: 9. The CDR3 runs to 16 residues. The CDR3 region is CASSRIAGELSYEQYF. The CDR3 DNA reads TGTGCCAGCAGTCGTATAGCGGGAGAGCTATCCTACGAGCAGTACTTC. Based on the CDR3 plus reference TRBV28 and TRBJ2-7, the full variable domain is DVKVTQSSRYLVKRTGEKVFLECVQDMDHENMFWYRQDPGLGLRLIYFSYDVKMKEKGDIPEGYSVSREKKERFSLILESASTNQTSMYLCASSRIAGELSYEQYFGPGTRLTVT.

The gene calls are TRBV28 and TRBJ2-3; 7 bases map to TRBD1. The CDR3 has 14 residues. Trimming took 10 bases from V and 0 from J; bases not matched to a gene: 7. From germline, CDR1 is MDHEN and CDR2 SYDVKM. The CDR3 is CATITGDSTDTQYF. In DNA, the CDR3 is TGTGCCACCATCACAGGGGATAGCACAGATACGCAGTATTTT.

This clone was recorded only once. The chain uses TRBV28 and TRBJ2-7; 10 nucleotides agree with TRBD2. V shed 4 bases and J 0 bases; nucleotides not matched to a gene: 6. The CDR3 contains 16 residues. Germline V lookup: CDR1 MDHEN, CDR2 SYDVKM. CDR3 amino acids: CASSSGASGSSYEQYF. CDR3 bases: TGTGCCAGCAGTTCCGGGGCTAGCGGGAGCTCCTACGAGCAGTACTTC.

The chain carries TRBV9 and TRBJ1-1; no reliable D call. The CDR3 covers 14 residues. In germline, CDR1 is SGDLS, CDR2 YYNGEE. V was clipped by 0 bases and J by 0 bases, with 6 bases between them. Here the CDR3 DNA reads TGTGCCAGCAGCGTAGCCCAGATGAACACTGAAGCTTTCTTT. Residues: CASSVAQMNTEAFF.

The CDR3 DNA sequence: TGTGCCAGCAGCCTCGGGGGGTTCAATCAGCCCCAGCATTTT. Its translation is CASSLGGFNQPQHF. The V and J genes are TRBV5-6 and TRBJ1-5; perhaps TRBD1 as D (5 bases). V was trimmed by 4 bases and J by 3 bases, leaving 11 bases between them. The V gene's germline CDR1 is SGHDT and CDR2 YYEEEE. The CDR3 contains 14 residues.

The chain uses TRBV25-1 and TRBJ2-2; D gene unclear. Germline lookup yields CDR1 MGHDK and CDR2 SYGVNS. The CDR3 totals 12 residues. Trimming removed 8 bases from V and 3 bases from J, with 7 bases in between. The CDR3 spells CASRGDTGELFF. As DNA, the CDR3 is TGTGCCAGCCGCGGAGACACCGGGGAGCTGTTTTTT.

The gene calls are TRBV9 and TRBJ1-1; D call uncertain. V lost 0 bases and J 1 base, leaving 13 bases between the germline ends. The germline V gene encodes CDR1 SGDLS and CDR2 YYNGEE. The CDR3 has 16 amino acids. The CDR3 sequence is CASSVVETFTNTEAFF. The CDR3 bases are TGTGCCAGCAGCGTAGTAGAAACCTTTACGAACACTGAAGCTTTCTTT.

This chain joins TRBV4-1 and TRBJ1-5; 9 positions match TRBD1. The CDR3 loop spans 19 amino acids. J was trimmed by 2 bases and V by 2 bases; bases with no gene match: 13. Germline CDR1 and CDR2: MGHRA and YSYEKL. CDR3 protein: CASSQFLLGQGYGNQPQHF. The CDR3 DNA reads as TGCGCCAGCAGCCAATTCCTCCTTGGACAGGGGTACGGCAATCAGCCCCAGCATTTT.

The chain joins TRBV7-3 to TRBJ1-2, with 7 bases identical to TRBD1. The CDR3 covers 13 residues. The V gene end was trimmed by 2 bases and the J gene end by 8 bases; junction bases not matched to a gene: 5. CDR1 is SGHTA, CDR2 FQGTGA, per germline. The CDR3 sequence is CASSLGTGAGYTF. The CDR3 DNA reads TGTGCCAGCAGCTTAGGAACAGGGGCCGGCTACACCTTC.

This chain joins TRBV28 and TRBJ2-1; TRBD2 agrees at 8 bases. This CDR3 contains 14 residues. V trimming: 8 bases; J trimming: 8 bases; junction bases outside the gene matches: 11. Germline V gene sequence: CDR1 MDHEN, CDR2 SYDVKM. The CDR3 loop reads CASGTDSGAYEQFF. The DNA for the CDR3 is TGTGCCAGCGGAACTGATAGCGGGGCTTATGAGCAGTTCTTC. The entire variable domain, with the rest obtained from reference TRBV28 and TRBJ2-1, is as follows: DVKVTQSSRYLVKRTGEKVFLECVQDMDHENMFWYRQDPGLGLRLIYFSYDVKMKEKGDIPEGYSVSREKKERFSLILESASTNQTSMYLCASGTDSGAYEQFFGPGTRLTVL.

About this clone: The sample has other DNA sequences that encode this CDR3 too. The chain links TRBV30 to TRBJ2-7; 8 bases agree with TRBD2. Germline-derived CDR1 and CDR2 are GTSNPN and SVGIG (reference sequence). The ends lost 2 bases at V and 1 base at J; junction bases unmatched: 10. The CDR3 is 16 amino acids. As DNA, the CDR3 is TGTGCCTGGAGTTCAAAGGGGCCGGGAGGGTCCTACGAGCAGTACTTC. Protein product: CAWSSKGPGGSYEQYF.

CDR3 sequence: CAGTPGTSDTDTQYF. In DNA form, the CDR3 reads TGTGCCGGCACCCCCGGGACTAGCGACACAGATACGCAGTATTTT. V gene TRBV6-1 combines with J gene TRBJ2-3; 10 nucleotides align to TRBD2. The CDR3 loop spans 15 amino acids. Germline assignment: CDR1 MNHNS and CDR2 SASEGT. Trimming took 11 bases from V and 2 from J; bases not matched to a gene: 10.

The chain joins TRBV30 to TRBJ2-1; the match to TRBD2 covers 10 bases. The CDR3 is made up of 16 amino acids. Germline V gene lookup returns CDR1 GTSNPN and CDR2 SVGIG (reference sequence). The V segment lost 2 bases and the J segment 5 bases; nucleotides outside the gene matches: 9. CDR3 sequence (DNA): TGTGCCTGGAGTCGGGTAGCGGGAGGTCGGGACAATGAGCAGTTCTTC. Amino acids: CAWSRVAGGRDNEQFF.